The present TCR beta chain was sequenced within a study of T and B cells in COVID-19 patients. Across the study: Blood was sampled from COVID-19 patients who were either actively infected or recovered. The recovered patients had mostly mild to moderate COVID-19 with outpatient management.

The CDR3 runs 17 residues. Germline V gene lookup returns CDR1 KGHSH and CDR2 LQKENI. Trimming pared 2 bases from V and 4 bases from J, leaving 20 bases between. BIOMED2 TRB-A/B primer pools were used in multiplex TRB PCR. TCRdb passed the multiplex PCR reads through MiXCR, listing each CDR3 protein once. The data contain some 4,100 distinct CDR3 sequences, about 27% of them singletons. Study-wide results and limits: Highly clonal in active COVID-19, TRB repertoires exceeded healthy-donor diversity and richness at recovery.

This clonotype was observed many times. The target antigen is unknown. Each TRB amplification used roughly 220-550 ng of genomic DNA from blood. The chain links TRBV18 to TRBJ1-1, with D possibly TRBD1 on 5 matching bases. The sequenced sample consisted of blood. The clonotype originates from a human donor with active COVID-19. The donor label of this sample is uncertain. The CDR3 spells CASSPGAGKWLSTEAFF. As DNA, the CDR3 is TGTGCCAGCTCACCAGGGGCAGGGAAGTGGTTAAGCACTGAAGCTTTCTTT.